This T cell receptor (beta chain) was sequenced during a study of shared clonotypes between healthy human individuals (TCRdb year 2020). With regard to the full study: A couple of women and a few men aged 18 to 49 years were included in the cohort. For each donor, three plates each were used for CD4 naive and CD4 memory, two plates were used for CD8 naive, and one plate was used for CD8 memory. To estimate repertoire size and how much clonotypes are shared between individuals, the study performed deep sequencing of blood TCR repertoires from a few healthy adults. Different laboratories and diverse techniques were used to prepare libraries and sequence TCR repertoires, to increase sequencing depth and limit assay-specific biases. Each donor's leukapheresis produced roughly between about 0.9 and 9.5 billion PBMCs. Study-level results and caveats: Pairwise subsampling indicated that sequencing depth was expected to affect the degree of clonotype sharing among donors. Incomplete sequencing was indicated by rarefaction of sorted-subset datasets, despite the large sequencing depth. Approximately 5% of naive CD4, roughly 3.5% of naive CD8, 2.3% of memory CD4, and around 0.4% of memory CD8 clonotypes were shared across several donors. Sampling was limited to blood, and TCR repertoires in tissue likely differ from TCR repertoires in blood. The genetic and exposure-history diversity represented was limited by the small number of donors. Naive subsets generally had larger estimated clonotype richness than memory subsets. Clonotypes shared by all four sorted-subset donors showed higher generation probabilities than non-shared clonotypes.

Using the deep immunoSEQ assay, TCR CDR3 regions were amplified from genomic DNA by multiplex PCR. Extracted genomic DNA from each cell subset was distributed evenly across all wells of several immunoSEQ 96-well plates, and each plate was treated as a replicate. For sorted subsets, about 220 ng of genomic DNA, equivalent to roughly 30,000 T cell genomes, went into each replicate PCR. The purified libraries were quantified using a Qubit 3.0 fluorometer, sized with a Bioanalyzer 2100, and then quantified again using the KAPA Library Quantification kit. Every immunoSEQ 96-well plate was sequenced on a separate single-read 150-cycle Illumina NextSeq 550 flow cell. Under the source paper's analysis protocol: Because the immunoSEQ output included only junctional sequences and no quality scores, the filtering could not be the same as the filtering used for full-length reads. Sequences were annotated with PyIR, a Python wrapper for IgBLAST v1.9, using IMGT germline references to assign V/J genes and CDR3. Reads with weak V/J assignments (E-value above 1e-6), missing CDR3, stop codons, out-of-frame junctions, or ambiguous translated residues were removed. V3J clonotypes were defined by identical inferred V gene, J gene, and CDR3 amino acid sequence. The percentage overlap between two repertoires was calculated by dividing the number of shared unique clonotypes by the size of the smaller repertoire. Repertoire richness was assessed with RTK rarefaction, the Chao1 estimator, and Recon v2.1 estimates of unobserved clonotypes. OLGA was used to compute generation probabilities for all TCRbeta clonotypes that the gDNA method yielded from four donors. TCRdb stores this immuneACCESS table with in-frame sequences only. Part of the clones is absent; in the studies checked, under half of the shortfall reflects unresolved V genes, and no reason is known for the rest. The V and J calls and clone size are taken from that table; D and trimming were inferred from the DNA. Counted in this sample were roughly 1,500,000 clones; roughly 98.5% of them appeared once. The ten largest account for over 0.3% of the sample.

On this clone: This receptor's antigen is unknown. Base qualities are not provided; no much larger clone lies one nucleotide away.

The CDR3 runs 16 amino acids, cysteine and phenylalanine included. Left in the record is the CDR3 DNA by itself, 48 bases read in frame from the first base. The junction shows trimming of 5 bases on V and 7 bases on J, and the gene matches do not reach 14 bases of it. In the germline V gene, CDR1 corresponds to SGHTA and CDR2 to FQGNSA. Donors were healthy HIV-negative adults with no recently reported acute infections or vaccinations. Only Caucasian adults living in Nashville, Tennessee, USA were represented among the donors. CD4+ T cells were enriched through magnetic negative selection, after which naive cells were positively selected on CD45RA and the remaining negative fraction served as the memory subset. After blood collection by leukapheresis, PBMCs were isolated using Ficoll-Histopaque density gradient centrifugation and then cryopreserved in the vapor phase of liquid nitrogen. Analytical flow cytometry was used to check the purity and quantity of every magnetically sorted T cell population. From each sorted fraction, genomic DNA was isolated and quantified by UV absorbance on a Nanodrop 2000c.

The chain uses TRBV7-2 and TRBJ2-7, with 10 bases in between that match TRBD2. The sequenced sample was naive CD4+ T cells sorted from blood. The cell subset or site label, read with the paper, signifies: CD45RA+ positively selected. This sequence was found in a man younger than 40 in good health. CDR3 sequence: CASSPLGLAGVQEQYF. The DNA sequence is as follows: TGTGCCAGCAGCCCCTTAGGTCTAGCGGGAGTACAAGAGCAGTACTTC.